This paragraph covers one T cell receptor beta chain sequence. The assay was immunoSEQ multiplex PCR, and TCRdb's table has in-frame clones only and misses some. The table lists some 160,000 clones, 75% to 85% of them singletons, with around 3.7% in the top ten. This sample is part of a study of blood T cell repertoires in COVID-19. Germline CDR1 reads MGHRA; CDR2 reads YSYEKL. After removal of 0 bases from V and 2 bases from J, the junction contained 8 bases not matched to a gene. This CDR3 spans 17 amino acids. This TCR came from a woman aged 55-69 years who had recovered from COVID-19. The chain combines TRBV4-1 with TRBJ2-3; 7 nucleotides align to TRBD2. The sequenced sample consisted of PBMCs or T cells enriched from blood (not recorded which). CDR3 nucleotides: TGCGCCAGCAGCCAAGAGAGAATAGCGGGCTTCACAGATACGCAGTATTTT. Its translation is CASSQERIAGFTDTQYF.